Here is one T cell receptor beta chain with its context. These data belong to a study of shared T cell receptors in the human thymus. Trimming removed 4 bases from V and 4 bases from J; junction bases left unmatched: 9. This CDR3 is 15 amino acids long. Per the germline V gene, CDR1 is LGHNA and CDR2 is YSLEER. Clones were read by immunoSEQ multiplex PCR, and TCRdb kept only the in-frame ones, dropping some. In the table there are hundreds of thousands of clones, 78% of which are singletons. These data were also filed under a second study, of human thymus T cells. That report notes: Among the donors, all were healthy Finnish infants having corrective surgery for congenital heart defects. The source of the thymus tissue was resections taken during corrective heart surgery. Thymic as well as blood repertoires seemed to favor certain V and J genes unevenly. Thymic repertoires overlap heavily among unrelated individuals, related research has reported.

Sequenced: thymocytes. The sequence derives from a boy in the first two years of life with a congenital heart defect. V usage is TRBV4-3 and J usage is TRBJ1-2; 7 bases map to TRBD1. CDR3 protein: CASSLRKRTGYGYTF. CDR3 nucleotides: TGCGCCAGCAGCCTAAGAAAGCGGACAGGCTATGGCTACACCTTC.